This passage covers 19 T cell receptor beta chains from one sample sequenced in a study of blood T cell repertoires in COVID-19. Produced via immunoSEQ multiplex PCR; TCRdb's table is partial and in-frame only. The sample lists about 83,000 clones, roughly 82% occurring once. Specimen: peripheral blood. These receptors came from a man aged 45-60 years with active COVID-19.

This sequence joins TRBV28 and TRBJ1-6; 9 positions agree with TRBD1. In germline, CDR1 is MDHEN, CDR2 SYDVKM. Trimming removed 4 bases from V and 5 bases from J; junction bases left unmatched: 21. This CDR3 is built from 21 residues. The CDR3 sequence is CASSSAWRSAGTGIHNSPLHF. The DNA for the CDR3 is TGTGCCAGCAGTTCCGCTTGGAGGAGCGCCGGGACAGGGATCCATAATTCACCCCTCCACTTT.

V usage is TRBV15 and J usage is TRBJ1-3, with D uncertain. The CDR3 has 14 amino acids. V was shortened by 4 bases and J by 0 bases, with 7 bases between the two germline ends. Germline V gene lookup returns CDR1 LNHNV and CDR2 YYDKDF (reference sequence). The CDR3 DNA is TGTGCCACCAGCACAGACATCTCTGGAAACACCATATATTTT. Protein sequence: CATSTDISGNTIYF. Filled out from reference TRBV15 and TRBJ1-3, the complete variable domain reads DAMVIQNPRYQVTQFGKPVTLSCSQTLNHNVMYWYQQKSSQAPKLLFHYYDKDFNNEADTPDNFQSRRPNTSFCFLDIRSPGLGDTAMYLCATSTDISGNTIYFGEGSWLTVV.

This chain links TRBV27 with TRBJ2-7; 9 nucleotides align to TRBD2. V lost 5 bases to trimming and J lost 3 bases; unmatched junction nucleotides: 5. CDR3 size: 14 residues. Germline CDR1 and CDR2: MNHEY and SMNVEV (reference sequence). For the CDR3, the DNA is TGTGCCAGCAGTCCCGGACTAGCGAACTACGAGCAGTACTTC. It encodes CASSPGLANYEQYF.

The V and J genes are TRBV7-3 and TRBJ2-1, with TRBD2 identical over 10 bases. V lost 4 bases and J lost 7; bases outside the gene matches: 10. CDR3 length equals 16 residues. Germline V gene data show CDR1 as SGHTA and CDR2 as FQGTGA. CDR3: CASSSSSGGAWNEQFF. Written as DNA, the CDR3 is TGTGCCAGCAGCTCTTCAAGCGGGGGGGCATGGAATGAGCAGTTCTTC. Using reference TRBV7-3 and TRBJ2-1 for the parts outside the CDR3, the full variable domain is GAGVSQTPSNKVTEKGKYVELRCDPISGHTALYWYRQSLGQGPEFLIYFQGTGAADDSGLPNDRFFAVRPEGSVSTLKIQRTERGDSAVYLCASSSSSGGAWNEQFFGPGTRLTVL.

J is TRBJ2-5 and V is TRBV19; TRBD2 matches 9 bases. The CDR3 length is 18 residues. Germline V gene sequence: CDR1 LNHDA, CDR2 SQIVND (reference sequence). The V segment lost 4 bases and the J segment 4 bases; nucleotides outside the gene matches: 16. CDR3 amino acids: CASSTPYGGGGVSETQYF. CDR3 nucleotide sequence: TGTGCCAGTAGTACACCCTACGGGGGCGGGGGGGTCTCAGAGACCCAGTACTTC.

V is TRBV29-1 and J is TRBJ2-3; D unclear. This CDR3 has 13 residues. Germline CDR1 is SQVTM and CDR2 is ANQGSEA. The ends were cut back, 3 bases at V and 0 bases at J, with 7 bases in the middle. The CDR3 bases are TGCAGCGTTGACTTCGGGAGCACAGATACGCAGTATTTT. Its translation is CSVDFGSTDTQYF.

This rearrangement joins TRBV4-3 to TRBJ1-6; weak D call: TRBD1 (6 bases). There are 17 residues in the CDR3. Trimming pared 0 bases from V and 7 bases from J, leaving 16 bases between. Germline V gene sequence: CDR1 LGHNA, CDR2 YSLEER. This CDR3 reads CASSQDKQGKGNSPLHF. CDR3 nucleotide sequence: TGCGCCAGCAGCCAAGACAAACAGGGAAAAGGGAATTCACCCCTCCACTTT.

This chain joins TRBV10-3 and TRBJ1-2; D is perhaps TRBD1 (6 bases). Trimming removed 8 bases from V and 0 bases from J, with 13 bases in between. The germline CDR1 and CDR2 sequences are ENHRY and SYGVKD. The CDR3 has 14 residues. The CDR3 DNA reads TGTGCCATCGCGGGGGGCCCCGCTAACTATGGCTACACCTTC. It codes for CAIAGGPANYGYTF.

A word on this clone: Distinct nucleotide sequences in the sample also encode this CDR3. V gene TRBV28 combines with J gene TRBJ1-2, with a tentative D call TRBD1 (5 bases). Germline assignment: CDR1 MDHEN and CDR2 SYDVKM. This CDR3 contains 12 residues. V lost 1 base, J lost 5 bases, and 5 bases lay in between. CDR3 sequence reads: CASSLSGYGYTF. The CDR3 DNA is TGTGCCAGCAGTTTATCAGGGTATGGCTACACCTTC.

The chain recombines TRBV7-2 with TRBJ1-1; the D gene is possibly TRBD1 (6 bases). This CDR3 has 15 amino acids. Trimming removed 1 base at V and 6 bases at J, with 15 bases between. CDR1 is SGHTA, CDR2 FQGNSA, per germline. Written as DNA, the CDR3 is TGTGCCAGCAGCTTAGACTCTAACAGGGCCGCTGAAGCTTTCTTT. This sequence encodes CASSLDSNRAAEAFF.

The rearrangement joins TRBV29-1 to TRBJ2-5, with TRBD1 matching 7 bases. Germline V CDR1 and CDR2: SQVTM, ANQGSEA. This CDR3 is 12 amino acids long. J was trimmed by 1 base and V by 6 bases; bases with no gene match: 2. CDR3 bases: TGCAGCGTCGGGACAGTCCAAGAGACCCAGTACTTC. Translated: CSVGTVQETQYF. Full variable domain (rest looked up from reference TRBV29-1 and TRBJ2-5): SAVISQKPSRDICQRGTSLTIQCQVDSQVTMMFWYRQQPGQSLTLIATANQGSEATYESGFVIDKFPISRPNLTFSTLTVSNMSPEDSSIYLCSVGTVQETQYFGPGTRLLVL.

The rearrangement links TRBV7-8 to TRBJ1-1, with no clear D. The CDR3 loop spans 17 amino acids. V lost 0 bases and J lost 0, with 14 bases in between. Germline CDR1 reads SGHVS; CDR2 reads FQNEAQ. Here the CDR3 DNA reads TGTGCCAGCAGCTTAGCGGGGAGACTCAGCATGAACACTGAAGCTTTCTTT. Protein: CASSLAGRLSMNTEAFF.

The chain's CDR3 is CASSVDGGPREKLFF. In DNA, the CDR3 is TGTGCCAGCAGCGTAGACGGGGGGCCGCGTGAAAAACTGTTTTTT. The rearrangement links TRBV9 to TRBJ1-4; possible D gene TRBD1, 6 bases. Germline V lookup: CDR1 SGDLS, CDR2 YYNGEE. With 0 bases removed from V and 7 bases from J, the gap between germline ends came to 13 bases. The CDR3 is 15 residues long.

This chain uses TRBV28 with TRBJ1-2; 9 bases match TRBD1. This CDR3 is 17 amino acids long. Germline loops: CDR1 MDHEN, CDR2 SYDVKM. Trimming cost V 5 bases and J 6 bases; bases outside gene matches: 16. In DNA form, the CDR3 reads TGTGCCAGCAGTCCGATGCTGATCTACAGGGGGCTTGATGGCTACACCTTC. It specifies CASSPMLIYRGLDGYTF.

V usage is TRBV6-5 and J usage is TRBJ1-5; D not resolved. The CDR3 is 14 residues long. Germline CDR1 reads MNHEY; CDR2 reads SVGAGI. Trimming cost V 4 bases and J 7 bases, with 14 bases left between them. CDR3 sequence reads: CASSSTRGRQPQHF. The DNA of the CDR3 is TGTGCCAGCAGTTCCACCCGAGGGCGGCAGCCCCAGCATTTT.

The chain employs TRBV28 and TRBJ2-2; a possible D gene is TRBD1 (6 bases). Germline CDR1 is MDHEN and CDR2 is SYDVKM. The CDR3 spans 14 residues. V lost 8 bases, J lost 3 bases, and 13 bases lay in between. The CDR3 here is CASGGQTYTGELFF. The CDR3 nucleotides read TGTGCCAGCGGAGGACAGACTTACACCGGGGAGCTGTTTTTT.

CDR3 in amino acids: CAWTTPGGYYGYTF. The CDR3 DNA follows: TGTGCCTGGACCACACCGGGGGGCTACTATGGCTACACCTTC. The J gene is TRBJ1-2, the V gene TRBV30; tentative D call: TRBD1 (6 bases). V was shortened by 4 bases and J by 3 bases, with 15 bases between the two germline ends. The germline gives CDR1 GTSNPN, CDR2 SVGIG (reference sequence). The CDR3 extends over 14 amino acids.

The rearrangement links TRBV4-3 to TRBJ2-3, with 7 bases identical to TRBD2. The CDR3 sequence is 15 residues long. The germline V gene has CDR1 LGHNA and CDR2 YSLEER. V lost 0 bases, J lost 6 bases, and 6 bases stayed unmatched. CDR3 sequence reads: CASSQESGEIDTQYF. CDR3 DNA sequence: TGCGCCAGCAGCCAAGAAAGCGGGGAAATTGATACGCAGTATTTT.

This sequence joins TRBV5-1 and TRBJ1-1; 8 nucleotides match TRBD1. Germline CDR1 and CDR2: SGHRS and YFSETQ. CDR3 length equals 15 residues. V gave up 0 bases and J gave up 2 bases; unmatched junction bases: 3. The CDR3 region is CASSLDGQGNTEAFF. The CDR3 nucleotides are TGCGCCAGCAGCTTGGACGGACAGGGAAACACTGAAGCTTTCTTT.